This TCR beta chain was captured by sequencing in a study of blood T cell repertoires in COVID-19. Study context: The United States, Italy and Spain provided the acute and convalescent COVID-19 samples. Sources were T cells, B-cell-depleted T cells, or PBMCs; the material itself was cDNA or gDNA.

From germline, CDR1 is SNHLY and CDR2 FYNNEI. Trimming pared 4 bases from V and 8 bases from J, leaving 15 bases between. The CDR3 covers 14 residues. Per the original methods: Amplified reference gene primers provided the basis for estimating nucleated cell counts. Sequencing used immunoSEQ multiplex PCR; TCRdb keeps in-frame clones, though not all of them. V and J calls and clone size follow that table, whereas D and trimming were derived from the DNA. The data hold under 130,000 clones, with approximately 84% observed a single time. This sequence joins TRBV2 and TRBJ1-3; D unclear. This clonotype originated in a human donor in a cohort sampled during active COVID-19. Sequenced input: peripheral blood. The CDR3 region has the DNA TGTGCCAGCAGTGGGCTTGGAGGGCGAGACACCATATATTTT. Protein: CASSGLGGRDTIYF.